These 31 T cell receptor beta chains were sequenced from one sample in a study of identical twins. TCRdb fed the 5' RACE reads into MiXCR, producing one record per CDR3 protein. The sample contains hundreds of thousands of distinct CDR3 sequences, less than 9% of which appear only once. This same sample was also part of a study on yellow fever vaccine responses in identical twins.

The specimen sequenced was PBMCs. These TCRs come from a woman between 18 and 29 years old in good health.

This clonotype appeared a few times. The CDR3 is CASSPDRANTGELFF. CDR3 sequence (DNA): TGTGCCAGCAGTCCCGACAGGGCGAACACCGGGGAGCTGTTTTTT. This chain links TRBV12-3 or TRBV12-4 with TRBJ2-2, with 7 bases fitting TRBD1. Unmatched junction bases numbered 3, after V lost 5 bases and J lost 0 bases. The CDR3 is made up of 15 amino acids.

This clonotype came up a few times. The chain is built from TRBV5-1 and TRBJ2-7; 7 bases line up with TRBD1. This CDR3 has 14 amino acids. CDR1 and CDR2 from the germline V gene are SGHRS and YFSETQ. V lost 5 bases and J lost 3; bases outside the gene matches: 8. The CDR3 region is CASRDDRAYYEQYF. CDR3 in DNA: TGCGCCAGCAGGGATGACAGGGCTTACTACGAGCAGTACTTC.

This clonotype was seen only a few times. The chain employs TRBV4-1 and TRBJ2-7; 13 nucleotides line up with TRBD2. CDR1 and CDR2 (germline): MGHRA, YSYEKL. This CDR3 is built from 16 residues. Trimming at V came to 5 bases and at J to 6 bases, leaving 10 bases not matched to a gene. CDR3 loop: CASSAKLAGGPVEQYF. The CDR3 DNA follows: TGCGCCAGCAGCGCCAAACTAGCGGGAGGGCCGGTCGAGCAGTACTTC.

At least ten counts were recorded for this clonotype. V is TRBV12-3 or TRBV12-4 and J is TRBJ2-1; no clear D gene. Trimming cost V 2 bases and J 7 bases, with 12 bases left between them. The CDR3 length is 14 residues. This CDR3 is CASSLSPLPNEQFF. The CDR3, as DNA: TGTGCCAGCAGTTTAAGCCCACTTCCTAATGAGCAGTTCTTC.

Ten or more counts support this clonotype. The rearrangement joins TRBV7-9 to TRBJ2-2; no firm D call. From germline, CDR1 is SEHNR and CDR2 FQNEAQ (reference sequence). The CDR3 contains 15 residues. V lost 6 bases to trimming and J lost 7 bases, with 18 bases between them. The CDR3 reads CASREGPGSDGELFF. The CDR3 DNA is TGTGCCAGCAGGGAAGGGCCTGGAAGTGACGGGGAGCTGTTTTTT.

V and J are TRBV7-9 and TRBJ2-7, with TRBD2 matching 9 bases. The CDR3 has 16 amino acids. The J segment lost 1 base and the V segment lost 5 bases, leaving 9 bases of the junction unmatched. The germline V gene encodes CDR1 SEHNR and CDR2 FQNEAQ (reference sequence). The CDR3 here is CASSPSVTSGSYEQYF. The DNA of the CDR3 is TGTGCCAGCAGCCCTAGCGTCACTAGCGGGTCCTACGAGCAGTACTTC.

There are a few counts of this clonotype. V is TRBV18 and J is TRBJ2-1; no clear D. V was cut by 6 bases and J by 12 bases, with 18 bases left in between. Germline CDR1 reads KGHSH; CDR2 reads LQKENI. This CDR3 region has 13 residues. CDR3 in amino acids: CASSPEGLVGQFF. The CDR3 DNA is TGTGCCAGCTCCCCGGAAGGCCTAGTAGGGCAGTTCTTC. Supplemented by reference TRBV18 and TRBJ2-1, the full variable domain reads NAGVMQNPRHLVRRRGQEARLRCSPMKGHSHVYWYRQLPEEGLKFMVYLQKENIIDESGMPKERFSAEFPKEGPSILRIQQVVRGDSAAYFCASSPEGLVGQFFGPGTRLTVL.

This clonotype appeared a single time. The junction does not match germline at one end; this may be a read error. The chain has TRBV20-1 and TRBJ2-5; TRBD2 agrees at 16 bases. Looked up from germline, CDR1 is DFQATT and CDR2 is SNEGSKA (reference sequence). This CDR3 is 17 amino acids long. CDR3 nucleotide sequence: TGCGGTGCTACAACCGGGACTAGCGGGGGGGCCGGGGAGACCCAGTACTTC. Translating gives CGATTGTSGGAGETQYF.

The rearrangement joins TRBV27 to TRBJ1-1; maybe TRBD1 (6 bases). Deletions cut 8 bases from V and 0 bases from J, with 25 bases between. This CDR3 is 18 amino acids long. Germline V gives CDR1 MNHEY, CDR2 SMNVEV (reference sequence). CDR3 protein: CASGPGGGARSMNTEAFF. In DNA form, the CDR3 reads TGTGCCAGCGGACCTGGGGGGGGCGCGAGGTCCATGAACACTGAAGCTTTCTTT.

This clonotype was found many times. The genes are TRBV20-1 and TRBJ2-3; D is uncertain. From germline, CDR1 is DFQATT and CDR2 SNEGSKA (reference sequence). The CDR3 covers 14 residues. Trimming took off 6 bases at V and 2 bases at J, with 15 bases between the two ends. CDR3 sequence (DNA): TGCAGTGCAAAGACCGACAAAAACACAGATACGCAGTATTTT. This sequence encodes CSAKTDKNTDTQYF.

This clonotype has a handful of counts. This rearrangement joins TRBV7-9 to TRBJ1-1; D gene unclear. Trimming cost V 2 bases and J 0 bases, with 13 bases left between them. From germline, CDR1 is SEHNR and CDR2 FQNEAQ (reference sequence). The CDR3 runs to 16 residues. CDR3 loop: CASSLLPRGVNTEAFF. The CDR3 region has the DNA TGTGCCAGCAGCTTACTGCCGAGAGGCGTGAACACTGAAGCTTTCTTT.

In this sample, this clonotype turned up a few times. The chain carries TRBV20-1 and TRBJ2-2; D unclear. The V gene lost 3 bases and the J gene lost 4 bases, with 9 bases spanning the gap. Germline CDR1 and CDR2: DFQATT and SNEGSKA (reference sequence). The CDR3 loop spans 13 amino acids. This CDR3 is CSARALVTGELFF. The CDR3 nucleotides are TGCAGTGCTAGGGCGCTGGTCACCGGGGAGCTGTTTTTT.

This clonotype was counted a few times. The genes are TRBV6-1 and TRBJ2-7; 7 bases align to TRBD2. The CDR3 length is 14 residues. J gave up 1 base and V 6 bases, and 6 bases lay outside the gene matches. In germline, CDR1 is MNHNS, CDR2 SASEGT. This CDR3 is CASSPLGGSYEQYF. The CDR3 DNA sequence: TGTGCCAGCAGCCCGCTGGGGGGGTCCTACGAGCAGTACTTC.

The sample holds many counts of this clonotype. The chain uses TRBV28 and TRBJ2-7; possibly TRBD1 for D (7 bases). Trimming stripped 4 bases from V and 5 bases from J, with 12 bases between. In germline, CDR1 is MDHEN, CDR2 SYDVKM. The CDR3 consists of 13 residues. The CDR3 nucleotides are TGTGCCAGCAGTTCAACAGGGGAGGACGAGCAGTACGTC. Encoded protein: CASSSTGEDEQYV.

This clonotype appeared many times. V and J are TRBV7-6 and TRBJ2-7; 9 bases line up with TRBD1. V shed 3 bases, J shed 4 bases, and the junction held 7 bases outside the gene matches. Germline CDR1 and CDR2: SGHVS and FNYEAQ. The CDR3 spans 15 residues. The CDR3 loop reads CASSLGGTGLYEQYV. The DNA for the CDR3 is TGTGCCAGCAGCTTGGGCGGGACAGGGCTTTACGAGCAGTACGTC.

This clonotype was recorded at least ten times. The V call is TRBV10-3, the J call TRBJ2-5; D perhaps matches TRBD1 (5 bases). The V gene lost 4 bases and the J gene lost 2 bases, with 8 bases spanning the gap. This CDR3 is built from 13 residues. Germline V gives CDR1 ENHRY, CDR2 SYGVKD. This chain's CDR3 is CAISGPGQETQYF. The CDR3 DNA sequence: TGTGCCATCAGTGGGCCAGGGCAAGAGACCCAGTACTTC.

Many counts were recorded for this clonotype. The chain joins TRBV28 to TRBJ2-1; D gene uncertain. CDR3 length: 11 amino acids. The germline V and J ends were trimmed by 1 base and 8 bases, with 3 bases remaining between them. Looked up from germline, CDR1 is MDHEN and CDR2 is SYDVKM. In DNA form, the CDR3 reads TGTGCCAGCAGTTTATACTATGAGCAGTTCTTC. Translating gives CASSLYYEQFF.

This clonotype was seen repeatedly, ten times or more. The chain employs TRBV12-3 or TRBV12-4 and TRBJ2-7; 7 bases fit TRBD1. This CDR3 region has 15 residues. V shed 5 bases, J shed 0 bases, and the junction held 7 bases outside the gene matches. Here the CDR3 DNA reads TGTGCCAGCAGTATCGGGACAGTGAGCTCCTACGAGCAGTACTTC. Its translation: CASSIGTVSSYEQYF.

The chain couples TRBV6-1 to TRBJ2-7; possibly TRBD2 for D (7 bases). Germline lookup yields CDR1 MNHNS and CDR2 SASEGT. The CDR3 consists of 14 residues. V shed 11 bases and J shed 4 bases, with 21 bases lying between them. The CDR3 DNA is TGTGCCTCCGCTGGGGGGGCATTCGTTTACGAGCAGTACTTC. It specifies CASAGGAFVYEQYF.

In this sample, this clonotype turned up many times. The chain employs TRBV6-1 and TRBJ2-3; D is possibly TRBD1 or TRBD2 (5 bases each). This CDR3 contains 15 residues. The ends were cut back, 6 bases at V and 0 bases at J, with 13 bases in the middle. In germline, CDR1 is MNHNS, CDR2 SASEGT. CDR3 sequence: CASRGDQVSTDTQYF. The CDR3 DNA is TGTGCCAGCAGGGGGGACCAAGTAAGCACAGATACGCAGTATTTT.

This chain's CDR3 is CASSGDYEQYF. CDR3 bases: TGTGCCAGCTCCGGGGACTACGAGCAGTACTTC. V is TRBV12-3 or TRBV12-4 and J is TRBJ2-7; TRBD2 might be the D (5 bases). CDR3 length: 11 residues. Trimming cost V 8 bases and J 3 bases, with 8 bases left between them.

The J gene is TRBJ2-3, the V gene TRBV20-1; 9 bases line up with TRBD2. Looked up from germline, CDR1 is DFQATT and CDR2 is SNEGSKA (reference sequence). V was clipped by 5 bases and J by 0 bases; unmatched bases: 9. The CDR3 is made up of 16 amino acids. The CDR3 coding sequence is TGCAGTGCTGCCGGGACTAGCAGGTCTAGCACAGATACGCAGTATTTT. It translates to CSAAGTSRSSTDTQYF.

This clonotype has a count of ten or more. V and J are TRBV12-3 or TRBV12-4 and TRBJ2-1; 8 bases fit TRBD1. The CDR3 contains 13 residues. The V and J ends lost 6 bases and 8 bases, in that order; junction bases with no gene match: 6. Written as DNA, the CDR3 is TGTGCCAGCAGCCCCCCAGGGGGCCATGAGCAGTTCTTC. Protein product: CASSPPGGHEQFF.

This clonotype came up many times. The chain joins TRBV5-5 to TRBJ1-1; 7 bases agree with TRBD1. The germline CDR1 and CDR2 sequences are SGHKS and YYEKEE (reference sequence). Germline trimming cut 2 bases from V and 1 base from J; bases unmatched to any gene: 5. The CDR3 spans 15 residues. This chain's CDR3 is CASSFTGAGNTEAFF. The CDR3 nucleotides are TGTGCCAGCAGCTTTACAGGGGCTGGGAACACTGAAGCTTTCTTT.

A few counts support this clonotype. V is TRBV21-1 and J is TRBJ2-7; TRBD2, the D gene given by the table, was not confirmed from the DNA. TRBV21-1 is a pseudogene. The CDR3 has 16 amino acids. CDR3 region: CASSKGGEEETYEQYV. CDR3 nucleotide sequence: TGTGCCAGCAGCAAAGGGGGGGAGGAGGAAACCTACGAGCAGTACGTC.

V usage is TRBV7-9 and J usage is TRBJ2-1; 8 nucleotides match TRBD1. The CDR3 is 15 amino acids. Germline CDR1 SEHNR, CDR2 FQNEAQ (reference sequence). V trimming: 3 bases; J trimming: 3 bases; junction bases outside the gene matches: 4. The CDR3 region has the DNA TGTGCCAGCAGCTTTGGACAGGGATACTACAATGAGCAGTTCTTC. Translated, it gives CASSFGQGYYNEQFF.

This clonotype has only a few counts. This sequence joins TRBV20-1 and TRBJ2-1, with a weak D call TRBD2 (5 bases). The CDR3 loop spans 11 amino acids. Germline V lookup: CDR1 DFQATT, CDR2 SNEGSKA (reference sequence). The germline V and J ends were trimmed by 3 bases and 9 bases, with 9 bases remaining between them. The CDR3 nucleotides are TGCAGTGCTAGCGAGGCGGGTGAGCAGTTCTTC. Its translation is CSASEAGEQFF.

Only a few counts were recorded for this clonotype. This sequence joins TRBV9 and TRBJ2-5; 7 nucleotides agree with TRBD2. From germline, CDR1 is SGDLS and CDR2 YYNGEE. The CDR3 is made up of 14 amino acids. Trimming took 4 bases from V and 9 from J; bases not matched to a gene: 12. DNA for the CDR3: TGTGCCAGCAGCTTAAGTAGCGGGCGTGCGGCCCAGTACTTC. Translated, it gives CASSLSSGRAAQYF.

This clonotype has more than one count but fewer than ten. The chain combines TRBV5-6 with TRBJ2-1, with TRBD2 identical over 10 bases. The germline V gene encodes CDR1 SGHDT and CDR2 YYEEEE. The junction had 5 bases not matched to a gene; V was cut back by 0 bases and J by 2 bases. The CDR3 is 17 residues long. The CDR3 DNA reads TGTGCCAGCAGCTTGGACATAACTAGCGGGGCCTACAATGAGCAGTTCTTC. It yields the protein CASSLDITSGAYNEQFF.

V gene TRBV5-1 combines with J gene TRBJ1-1; D not certain. The V gene lost 0 bases and the J gene lost 3 bases, with 6 bases spanning the gap. Per germline, CDR1 SGHRS and CDR2 YFSETQ. The length of the CDR3 is 13 residues. For the CDR3, the DNA is TGCGCCAGCAGCTTGGAGCGGCACACTGAAGCTTTCTTT. As protein: CASSLERHTEAFF.

A note on this clonotype: This clone may be a read error of a much larger clone one base away. The V call is TRBV29-1, the J call TRBJ2-7; 8 nucleotides line up with TRBD2. With V trimmed by 6 bases and J by 3 bases, 10 bases remained unmatched. This CDR3 is 14 amino acids long. The germline V gene encodes CDR1 SQVTM and CDR2 ANQGSEA. CDR3 sequence: CSVSISGTIYEQYF. For the CDR3, the DNA is TGCAGCGTCAGCATTAGCGGGACGATCTACGAGCAGTACTTC.